What follows are 25 T cell receptor beta chains derived from one specimen sequenced in a study of response to subunit inactivated influenza vaccine. From the RT-PCR reads, TCRdb called clonotypes with MiXCR, one entry per CDR3 protein. The sample carries around 480,000 distinct CDR3 sequences, about 15% recorded once. Material: CD4+ T cells sorted from PBMCs, obtained less than 30 months after vaccination. Receptor source: a man aged 45 to 75 who received an inactivated influenza vaccine.

The chain carries TRBV29-1 and TRBJ1-1, with no clear D. Germline V gene data show CDR1 as SQVTM and CDR2 as ANQGSEA. V was shortened by 6 bases and J by 0 bases, with 20 bases between the two germline ends. The CDR3 is made up of 16 amino acids. The CDR3, as DNA: TGCAGCGTCCAACCAAACAGCTACTTACTGAACACTGAAGCTTTCTTT. Translation: CSVQPNSYLLNTEAFF.

The chain recombines TRBV6-5 with TRBJ1-3, with 9 positions matching TRBD1. The germline V gene encodes CDR1 MNHEY and CDR2 SVGAGI. This CDR3 spans 15 amino acids. The J segment lost 3 bases and the V segment lost 4 bases, leaving 4 bases of the junction unmatched. CDR3: CASSSTTGGGNTIYF. DNA of the CDR3: TGTGCCAGCAGTTCTACGACAGGGGGTGGAAACACCATATATTTT.

CDR3 region: CASSLSGTTGELFF. The DNA for the CDR3 is TGTGCCAGCAGCTTATCAGGGACCACCGGGGAGCTGTTTTTT. V gene TRBV7-2 combines with J gene TRBJ2-2; tentatively, D is TRBD1 or TRBD2 (5 bases each). Per the germline V gene, CDR1 is SGHTA and CDR2 is FQGNSA. Trimming stripped 2 bases from V and 4 bases from J, with 8 bases between. The CDR3 is 14 amino acids. The entire variable domain, with the rest obtained from reference TRBV7-2 and TRBJ2-2, is as follows: GAGVSQSPSNKVTEKGKDVELRCDPISGHTALYWYRQSLGQGLEFLIYFQGNSAPDKSGLPSDRFSAERTGGSVSTLTIQRTQQEDSAVYLCASSLSGTTGELFFGEGSRLTVL.

The chain uses TRBV10-1 and TRBJ2-3, with D perhaps TRBD2 (6 bases). Germline CDR1 and CDR2: WNHNN and SYGVQD (reference sequence). The CDR3 covers 16 residues. Trimming removed 2 bases at V and 2 bases at J, with 14 bases between. The CDR3 spells CASSEVTSPDTDTQYF. The CDR3 region has the DNA TGCGCCAGCAGTGAGGTTACTAGCCCAGACACAGATACGCAGTATTTT.

The rearrangement links TRBV20-1 to TRBJ2-1; TRBD2 might be the D (5 bases). This CDR3 comprises 11 residues. The V gene lost 3 bases and the J gene lost 15 bases, with 15 bases spanning the gap. Germline V lookup: CDR1 DFQATT, CDR2 SNEGSKA (reference sequence). The CDR3 DNA follows: TGCAGTGCTAGTTCTAGCCGAACCCCGTTCTTC. Protein product: CSASSSRTPFF.

The V gene is TRBV4-2, the J gene TRBJ1-5; 9 bases fit TRBD1. The V gene end was trimmed by 2 bases and the J gene end by 4 bases; junction bases not matched to a gene: 3. The germline CDR1 and CDR2 sequences are LGHNA and YNFKEQ. This CDR3 region has 15 residues. The CDR3 nucleotides read TGTGCCAGCAGCCAACCGGACAGGGGTAATCAGCCCCAGCATTTT. This translates into CASSQPDRGNQPQHF.

The chain recombines TRBV7-2 with TRBJ2-7; D possibly corresponds to TRBD2 (6 bases). The CDR3 sequence is 15 residues long. Between the trimmed V and J ends, which lost 1 base and 0 bases, there was a span of 10 bases. Per the germline V gene, CDR1 is SGHTA and CDR2 is FQGNSA. CDR3 DNA: TGTGCCAGCAGCTTAGTCTACGGGAGCTCCTACGAGCAGTACTTC. It codes for CASSLVYGSSYEQYF. The full variable domain, with the rest looked up from reference TRBV7-2 and TRBJ2-7, is GAGVSQSPSNKVTEKGKDVELRCDPISGHTALYWYRQSLGQGLEFLIYFQGNSAPDKSGLPSDRFSAERTGGSVSTLTIQRTQQEDSAVYLCASSLVYGSSYEQYFGPGTRLTVT.

The V call is TRBV5-1, the J call TRBJ2-5; no firm D call. Germline CDR1 SGHRS, CDR2 YFSETQ. The CDR3 has 14 amino acids. Trimming took 0 bases from V and 3 from J, leaving 9 bases between them. The CDR3 spells CASSLVGRKETQYF. For the CDR3, the DNA is TGCGCCAGCAGCTTGGTCGGCAGAAAAGAGACCCAGTACTTC.

This clonotype occurred a few times. The junction differs from germline at one of its ends, possibly a read error. The rearrangement uses TRBV6-1 and TRBJ1-4, with D uncertain. The CDR3 is 16 residues long. From germline, CDR1 is MNHNS and CDR2 SASEGT. The CDR3 DNA reads TGTGCCAGCACCGGAGGATACGGCTCAACAAATGAAAAACTGTTTTTT. This translates into CASTGGYGSTNEKLFF.

This clonotype has a handful of counts. The rearrangement joins TRBV24-1 to TRBJ2-3; D may be TRBD2 (6 bases). Trimming left V 5 bases short and J 1 base short, with 12 bases between. Germline V lookup: CDR1 KGHDR, CDR2 SFDVKD. This CDR3 is 15 amino acids long. CDR3 protein: CATSAYWGGTDTQYF. DNA of the CDR3: TGTGCCACCAGTGCCTATTGGGGGGGCACAGATACGCAGTATTTT.

This clonotype was counted ten times or more. V usage is TRBV29-1 and J usage is TRBJ2-3; D might be TRBD2 (6 bases). The CDR3 covers 12 residues. Trimming left V 4 bases short and J 2 bases short, with 7 bases between. CDR1 and CDR2 from the germline V gene are SQVTM and ANQGSEA. The CDR3 loop is CSVGGNTDTQYF. The CDR3 region has the DNA TGCAGCGTTGGCGGGAACACAGATACGCAGTATTTT.

This clonotype was detected a few times. The CDR3 sequence: CASSAAGGSEKLFF. The CDR3 DNA reads as TGTGCCAGCAGTGCTGCAGGGGGCTCTGAAAAACTGTTTTTT. This chain links TRBV6-1 with TRBJ1-4; 8 bases map to TRBD1. Per germline, CDR1 MNHNS and CDR2 SASEGT. The CDR3 totals 14 residues. With V trimmed by 4 bases and J by 7 bases, 5 bases remained unmatched.

V is TRBV29-1 and J is TRBJ1-1; D uncertain. Trimming shortened V by 4 bases and J by 4 bases, and 16 bases separated the two germline ends. The CDR3 runs 14 residues. Germline-derived CDR1 and CDR2 are SQVTM and ANQGSEA. The DNA for the CDR3 is TGCAGCGTTGTCGTCATGGAAGGCCTCACTGAAGCTTTCTTT. It translates to CSVVVMEGLTEAFF.

The table lists this clonotype with a few counts. V is TRBV28 and J is TRBJ1-4; tentative D call: TRBD1 (5 bases). The V gene lost 0 bases and the J gene lost 8 bases, with 19 bases spanning the gap. This CDR3 spans 17 amino acids. Germline V gene sequence: CDR1 MDHEN, CDR2 SYDVKM. CDR3 in amino acids: CASSLWGVPREREKLFF. CDR3 in DNA: TGTGCCAGCAGTTTATGGGGGGTACCCAGGGAACGGGAAAAACTGTTTTTT. The full variable domain, completed using reference TRBV28 and TRBJ1-4, is DVKVTQSSRYLVKRTGEKVFLECVQDMDHENMFWYRQDPGLGLRLIYFSYDVKMKEKGDIPEGYSVSREKKERFSLILESASTNQTSMYLCASSLWGVPREREKLFFGSGTQLSVL.

This clonotype was seen more than once but under ten times. DNA for the CDR3: TGTGCCAGCAGTGAAAACTTGGGTCAGCCCCAGCATTTT. The encoded protein is CASSENLGQPQHF. The chain links TRBV2 to TRBJ1-5; D is unresolved. V lost 2 bases, J lost 6 bases, and 8 bases lay in between. The germline CDR1 and CDR2 sequences are SNHLY and FYNNEI. The CDR3 runs 13 residues.

J is TRBJ1-1 and V is TRBV19; perhaps TRBD1 as D (5 bases). This CDR3 has 15 residues. Trimming took 7 bases from V and 0 from J, leaving 15 bases between them. Germline CDR1 reads LNHDA; CDR2 reads SQIVND (reference sequence). This chain's CDR3 is CASTNRAGMNTEAFF. The CDR3 DNA reads TGTGCCAGTACCAATAGGGCAGGGATGAACACTGAAGCTTTCTTT.

This clonotype was counted between two and nine times. The chain combines TRBV29-1 with TRBJ1-1; D gene ambiguous. With 4 bases removed from V and 2 bases from J, the gap between germline ends came to 5 bases. CDR3 length: 11 amino acids. The germline CDR1 and CDR2 sequences are SQVTM and ANQGSEA. CDR3 bases: TGCAGCGTTGGGCTAAACACTGAAGCTTTCTTT. Its translation: CSVGLNTEAFF.

The rearrangement uses TRBV5-1 and TRBJ2-3; TRBD2 might be the D (5 bases). Trimming shortened V by 4 bases and J by 1 base, and 13 bases separated the two germline ends. Germline assignment: CDR1 SGHRS and CDR2 YFSETQ. The CDR3 totals 15 residues. CDR3 sequence: CASSQSGGGTDTQYF. The CDR3, as DNA: TGCGCCAGCAGCCAGAGCGGTGGGGGCACAGATACGCAGTATTTT.

This clonotype occurred a few times. The J gene is TRBJ2-7, the V gene TRBV6-5, with D hard to call. Germline lookup yields CDR1 MNHEY and CDR2 SVGAGI. Trimming took 0 bases from V and 9 from J, leaving 12 bases between them. The CDR3 sequence is 13 residues long. The CDR3 protein is CASSYSYAAAQYF. In DNA, the CDR3 is TGTGCCAGCAGTTACTCGTATGCGGCCGCGCAGTACTTC.

The gene calls are TRBV24-1 and TRBJ2-5; D is perhaps TRBD1 or TRBD2 (6 bases each). V was pared by 0 bases and J by 5 bases, with 12 bases between. The CDR3 has 15 residues. CDR1 and CDR2 from the germline V gene are KGHDR and SFDVKD. CDR3: CATSDLRGARETQYF. CDR3 in DNA: TGTGCCACCAGTGATTTGAGGGGGGCTCGGGAGACCCAGTACTTC.

V usage is TRBV10-3 and J usage is TRBJ2-1; the D is unclear. The V gene's germline CDR1 is ENHRY and CDR2 SYGVKD. The CDR3 is 13 amino acids. Trimming cost V 2 bases and J 3 bases, with 5 bases left between them. CDR3 loop: CAISEGNYNEQFF. The CDR3, as DNA: TGTGCCATCAGTGAGGGGAACTACAATGAGCAGTTCTTC.

The chain is built from TRBV3-1 and TRBJ1-2; 8 bases align to TRBD1. The CDR3 is made up of 13 amino acids. After removal of 3 bases from V and 8 bases from J, the junction contained 5 bases not matched to a gene. The germline V gene has CDR1 LGHDT and CDR2 YNNKEL (reference sequence). Here the CDR3 reads CASSHRTGSGYTF. The DNA of the CDR3 is TGTGCCAGCAGCCACAGGACAGGGAGCGGCTACACCTTC.

This clonotype was detected a few times. The rearrangement joins TRBV20-1 to TRBJ2-5; D gene unclear. The CDR3 spans 13 residues. Germline CDR1 and CDR2: DFQATT and SNEGSKA (reference sequence). V lost 0 bases and J 1 base, leaving 6 bases between the germline ends. The CDR3: CSARDVIQETQYF. CDR3 coding DNA: TGCAGTGCTAGAGATGTTATCCAAGAGACCCAGTACTTC.

J is TRBJ2-3 and V is TRBV7-9; D remains unclear. The CDR3 covers 13 residues. V was cut by 5 bases and J by 5 bases, with 11 bases left in between. Per the germline V gene, CDR1 is SEHNR and CDR2 is FQNEAQ (reference sequence). The chain's CDR3 is CASSPHDGDTQYF. The CDR3, as DNA: TGTGCCAGCAGCCCACATGACGGAGATACGCAGTATTTT.

Only a few counts were recorded for this clonotype. This chain uses TRBV12-3 or TRBV12-4 with TRBJ2-1; 10 nucleotides line up with TRBD2. CDR3 length: 12 amino acids. V shed 3 bases and J 14 bases; nucleotides not matched to a gene: 4. The CDR3 loop reads CASSFPGLAKFF. Written as DNA, the CDR3 is TGTGCCAGCAGTTTTCCGGGACTAGCGAAGTTCTTC.